The clone carrying this TCR beta chain was detected a few times. The target antigen is unknown. Profiled with immunoSEQ multiplex PCR; TCRdb holds only in-frame clones, not every one. The sample includes about 9,900 clones, approximately 78% seen only once; the top ten take approximately 2.9%. These data originate in a study of immune evolution from preneoplasia to lung adenocarcinoma. Germline V gene data show CDR1 as MDHEN and CDR2 as SYDVKM. The CDR3 consists of 16 residues. Trimming at V came to 8 bases and at J to 2 bases, leaving 10 bases not matched to a gene. Points from the study as a whole: Clonality was highest in normal lung, lower in later-stage lesions apparently. Compared with EGFR-mutant or double wild-type lesions, KRAS-mutant nodules were more clonal.

Between the mid-2010s and the late 2010s, patients underwent resection in Japan or China. Histologic diagnosis was independently verified by two lung pathologists. The V gene is TRBV28, the J gene TRBJ2-7; 12 nucleotides align to TRBD2. The sample comprised FFPE lung adenocarcinoma in situ tissue. This clonotype was sampled from a person aged 65 to 85 with lung adenocarcinoma. CDR3 sequence: CASRPYLAGGTYEQYF. CDR3 sequence (DNA): TGTGCCAGCCGGCCGTATCTAGCGGGAGGGACCTACGAGCAGTACTTC.